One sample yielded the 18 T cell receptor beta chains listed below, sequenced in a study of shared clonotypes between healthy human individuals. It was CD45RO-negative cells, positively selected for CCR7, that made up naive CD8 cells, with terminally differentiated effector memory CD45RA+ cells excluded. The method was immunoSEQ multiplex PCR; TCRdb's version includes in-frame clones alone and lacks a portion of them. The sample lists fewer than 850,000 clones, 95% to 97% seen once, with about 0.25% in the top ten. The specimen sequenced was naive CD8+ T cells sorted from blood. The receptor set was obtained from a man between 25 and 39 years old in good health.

CDR3: CAHVVGSYEQYF. CDR3 coding DNA: TGCGCCCACGTCGTAGGGAGCTACGAGCAGTACTTC. This chain links TRBV23-1 with TRBJ2-7; D perhaps matches TRBD2 (5 bases). TRBV23-1 carries the ORF label, with uncertain function. Trimming stripped 11 bases from V and 3 bases from J, with 14 bases between. The CDR3 is 12 residues long.

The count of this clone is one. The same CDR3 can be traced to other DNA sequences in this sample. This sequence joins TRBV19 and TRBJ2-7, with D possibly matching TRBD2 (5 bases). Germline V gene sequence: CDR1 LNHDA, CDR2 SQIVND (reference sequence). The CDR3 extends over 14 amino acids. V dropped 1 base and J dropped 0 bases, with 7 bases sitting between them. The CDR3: CASSIAGSSYEQYF. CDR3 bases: TGTGCCAGTAGTATAGCGGGAAGCTCCTACGAGCAGTACTTC.

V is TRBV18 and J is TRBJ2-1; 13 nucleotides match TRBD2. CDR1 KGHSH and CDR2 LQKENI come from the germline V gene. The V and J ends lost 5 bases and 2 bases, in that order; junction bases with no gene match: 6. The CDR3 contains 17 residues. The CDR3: CASSKTGTSGAYNEQFF. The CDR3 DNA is TGTGCCAGCTCAAAGACCGGGACTAGCGGGGCCTACAATGAGCAGTTCTTC.

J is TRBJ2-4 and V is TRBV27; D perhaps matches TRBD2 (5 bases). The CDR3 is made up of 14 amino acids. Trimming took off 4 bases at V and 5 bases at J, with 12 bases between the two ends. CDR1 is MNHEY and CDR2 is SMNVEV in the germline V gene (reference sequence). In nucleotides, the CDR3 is TGTGCCAGCAGTTCTCGGACTGGGCAAAACATTCAGTACTTC. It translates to CASSSRTGQNIQYF.

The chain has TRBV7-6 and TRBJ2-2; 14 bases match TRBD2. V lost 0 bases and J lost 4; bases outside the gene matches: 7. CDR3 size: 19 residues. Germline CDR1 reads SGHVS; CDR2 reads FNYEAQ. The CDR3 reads CASSLANGTSGRPTGELFF. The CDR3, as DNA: TGTGCCAGCAGCTTAGCGAACGGGACTAGCGGGAGACCCACCGGGGAGCTGTTTTTT.

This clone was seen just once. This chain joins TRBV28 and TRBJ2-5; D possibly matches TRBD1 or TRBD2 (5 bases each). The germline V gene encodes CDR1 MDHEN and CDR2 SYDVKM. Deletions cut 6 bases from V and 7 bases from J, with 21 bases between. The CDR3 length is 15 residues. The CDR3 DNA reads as TGTGCCAGCAGCTATAAACACGGGACGCAGTGGACCCAGTACTTC. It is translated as CASSYKHGTQWTQYF.

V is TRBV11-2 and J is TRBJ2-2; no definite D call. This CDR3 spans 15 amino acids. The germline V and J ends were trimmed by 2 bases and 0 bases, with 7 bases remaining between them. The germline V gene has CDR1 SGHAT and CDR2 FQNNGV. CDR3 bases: TGTGCCAGCAGCTTAAGGACGGCGAACACCGGGGAGCTGTTTTTT. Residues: CASSLRTANTGELFF.

The DNA of the CDR3 is TGTGCCAGCAGCTTAGTGCGGGAGGGTTTCTACGAGCAGTACTTC. Its translation: CASSLVREGFYEQYF. V gene TRBV13 combines with J gene TRBJ2-7; the match to TRBD2 covers 9 bases. Unmatched junction bases numbered 4, after V lost 1 base and J lost 3 bases. Germline V gives CDR1 PRHDT, CDR2 FYEKMQ (reference sequence). The length of the CDR3 is 15 residues.

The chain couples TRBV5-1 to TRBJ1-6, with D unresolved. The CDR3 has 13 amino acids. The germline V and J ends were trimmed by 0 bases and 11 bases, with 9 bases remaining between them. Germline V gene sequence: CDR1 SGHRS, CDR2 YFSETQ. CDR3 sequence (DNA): TGCGCCAGCAGCTTGGACACCGGTCCACCCCTCCACTTT. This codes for CASSLDTGPPLHF. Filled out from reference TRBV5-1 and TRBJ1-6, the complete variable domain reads KAGVTQTPRYLIKTRGQQVTLSCSPISGHRSVSWYQQTPGQGLQFLFEYFSETQRNKGNFPGRFSGRQFSNSRSEMNVSTLELGDSALYLCASSLDTGPPLHFGNGTRLTVT.

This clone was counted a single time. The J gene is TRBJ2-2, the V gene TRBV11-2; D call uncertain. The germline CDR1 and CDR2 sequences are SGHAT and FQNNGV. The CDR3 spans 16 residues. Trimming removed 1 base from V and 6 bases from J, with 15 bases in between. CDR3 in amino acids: CASSLVGTHRSGELFF. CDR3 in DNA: TGTGCCAGCAGCTTAGTTGGTACCCACCGGTCCGGGGAGCTGTTTTTT.

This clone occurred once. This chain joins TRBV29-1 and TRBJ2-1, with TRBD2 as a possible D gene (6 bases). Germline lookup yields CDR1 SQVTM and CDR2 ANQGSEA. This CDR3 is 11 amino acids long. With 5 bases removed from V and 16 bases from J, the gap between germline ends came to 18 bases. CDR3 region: CSVQSGTGYFF. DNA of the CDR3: TGCAGCGTTCAATCCGGGACTGGGTATTTCTTC.

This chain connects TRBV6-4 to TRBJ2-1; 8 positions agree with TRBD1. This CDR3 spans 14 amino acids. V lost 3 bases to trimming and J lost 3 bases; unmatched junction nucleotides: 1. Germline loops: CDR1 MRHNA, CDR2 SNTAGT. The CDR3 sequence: CASSDTGGYNEQFF. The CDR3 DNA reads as TGTGCCAGCAGTGATACAGGGGGCTACAATGAGCAGTTCTTC.

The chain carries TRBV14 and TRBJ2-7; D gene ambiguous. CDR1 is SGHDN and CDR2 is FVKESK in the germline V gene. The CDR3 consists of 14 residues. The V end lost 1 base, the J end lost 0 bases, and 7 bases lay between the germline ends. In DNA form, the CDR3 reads TGTGCCAGCAGCCAAGTAACGAGCTCCTACGAGCAGTACTTC. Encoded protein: CASSQVTSSYEQYF.

The CDR3 DNA follows: TGCGCCAGCAGCTTGCCAACCCCCTTTACAGGGGGGGCCGGGGAGCTGTTTTTT. Translated: CASSLPTPFTGGAGELFF. The chain uses TRBV5-1 and TRBJ2-2; weak D call: TRBD1 (8 bases). This CDR3 has 18 residues. Germline CDR1 SGHRS, CDR2 YFSETQ. V dropped 1 base and J dropped 6 bases, with 22 bases sitting between them.

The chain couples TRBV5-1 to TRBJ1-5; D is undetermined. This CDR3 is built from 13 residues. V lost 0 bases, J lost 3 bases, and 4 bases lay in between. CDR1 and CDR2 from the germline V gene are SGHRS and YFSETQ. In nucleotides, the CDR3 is TGCGCCAGCAGCTTGGAGGTCAATCAGCCCCAGCATTTT. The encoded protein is CASSLEVNQPQHF.

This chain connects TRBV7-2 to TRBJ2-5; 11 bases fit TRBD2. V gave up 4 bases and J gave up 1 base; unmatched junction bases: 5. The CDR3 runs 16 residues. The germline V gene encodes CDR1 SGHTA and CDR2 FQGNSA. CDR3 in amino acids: CASSSIGTSGQETQYF. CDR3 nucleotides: TGTGCCAGCAGCTCTATAGGGACTAGCGGCCAAGAGACCCAGTACTTC.

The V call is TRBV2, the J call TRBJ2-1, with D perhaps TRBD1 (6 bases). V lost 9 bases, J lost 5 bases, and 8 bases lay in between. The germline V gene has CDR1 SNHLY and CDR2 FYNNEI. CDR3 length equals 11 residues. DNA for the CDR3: TGTGCCAGTAGGGACAACAATGAGCAGTTCTTC. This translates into CASRDNNEQFF.

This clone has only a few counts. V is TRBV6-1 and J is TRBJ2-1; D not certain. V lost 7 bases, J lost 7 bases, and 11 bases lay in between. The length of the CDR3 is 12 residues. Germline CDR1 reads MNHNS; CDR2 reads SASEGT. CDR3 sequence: CASTRSRNEQFF. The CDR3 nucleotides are TGTGCCAGCACCAGGAGCCGGAATGAGCAGTTCTTC.